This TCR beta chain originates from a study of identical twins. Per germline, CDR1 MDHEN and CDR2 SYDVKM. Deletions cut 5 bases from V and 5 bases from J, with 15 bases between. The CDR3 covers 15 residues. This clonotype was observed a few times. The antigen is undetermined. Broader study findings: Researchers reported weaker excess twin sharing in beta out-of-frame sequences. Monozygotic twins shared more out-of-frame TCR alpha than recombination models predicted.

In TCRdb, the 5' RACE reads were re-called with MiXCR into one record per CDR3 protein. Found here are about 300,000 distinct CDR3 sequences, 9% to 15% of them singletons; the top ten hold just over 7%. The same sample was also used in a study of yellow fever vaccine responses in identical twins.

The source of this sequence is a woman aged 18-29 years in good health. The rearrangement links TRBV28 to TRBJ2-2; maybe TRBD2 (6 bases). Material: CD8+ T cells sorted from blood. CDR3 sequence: CASSPSGLLTGELFF. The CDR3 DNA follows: TGTGCCAGCAGTCCCTCGGGACTTTTAACCGGGGAGCTGTTTTTT.